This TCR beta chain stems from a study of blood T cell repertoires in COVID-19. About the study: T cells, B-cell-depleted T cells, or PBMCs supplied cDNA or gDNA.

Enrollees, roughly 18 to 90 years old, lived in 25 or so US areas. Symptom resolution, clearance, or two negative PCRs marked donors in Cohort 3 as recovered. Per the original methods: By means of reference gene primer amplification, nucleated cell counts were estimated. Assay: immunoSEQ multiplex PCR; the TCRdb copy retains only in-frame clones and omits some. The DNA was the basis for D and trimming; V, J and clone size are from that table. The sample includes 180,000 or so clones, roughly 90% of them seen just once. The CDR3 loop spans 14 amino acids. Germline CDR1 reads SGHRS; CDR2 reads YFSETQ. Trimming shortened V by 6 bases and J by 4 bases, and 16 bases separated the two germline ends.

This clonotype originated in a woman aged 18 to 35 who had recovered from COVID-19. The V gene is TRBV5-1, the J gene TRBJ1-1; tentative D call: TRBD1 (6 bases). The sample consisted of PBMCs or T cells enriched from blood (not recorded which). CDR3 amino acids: CASNVGGRSTEAFF. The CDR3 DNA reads TGCGCCAGCAATGTCGGGGGGCGTAGCACTGAAGCTTTCTTT. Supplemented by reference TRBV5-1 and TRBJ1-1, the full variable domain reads KAGVTQTPRYLIKTRGQQVTLSCSPISGHRSVSWYQQTPGQGLQFLFEYFSETQRNKGNFPGRFSGRQFSNSRSEMNVSTLELGDSALYLCASNVGGRSTEAFFGQGTRLTVV.